The entry below gives a single TCR beta chain sequence along with its context. Its antigen is unknown. CDR3 length: 14 residues. V gave up 1 base and J gave up 4 bases; unmatched junction bases: 4. From germline, CDR1 is MGHRA and CDR2 YSYEKL. The data originate from a study of cytomegalovirus exposure and HLA in healthy donors. Study-level points and caveats: A later look showed TCR association rates differing by HLA locus, highest for DRB1 and lowest for HLA-C. It was taken for granted in presence/absence analyses that sequencing depth across donors was roughly uniform. Association of a missense DCLRE1C variant with TCR beta V- and J-gene trimming was reported in a later analysis. A later analysis reportedly identified an Asian-associated ancestry cluster as carrying fewer N-insertions than the approximately 620-donor mean.

Researchers ran the PCR with 60 Vbeta and 13 Jbeta primers. The repertoire was sequenced with immunoSEQ multiplex PCR; TCRdb's copy has only in-frame clones and lacks some. Of under 150,000 clones in the sample, around four fifths were seen once. The V gene is TRBV4-1, the J gene TRBJ2-7; 7 nucleotides agree with TRBD2. The sequence was collected from a boy between 5 and 17 years old in good health and CMV-seronegative. Sequences were obtained from PBMCs. The DNA for the CDR3 is TGCGCCAGCAGCCAAGTAACGGGGGGATACGAGCAGTACTTC. This encodes CASSQVTGGYEQYF.